The clone carrying this TCR beta chain occurred a few times. TCR beta CDR3 regions were amplified from RNA transcripts. With the HTBI primer set, the TCR CDR3 went through a first round of RT-PCR. MiXCR, applied by TCRdb to the multiplex PCR reads, yields one record per CDR3 protein. Among around 540,000 distinct CDR3 sequences listed, 40% to 55% were seen once. The CDR3 is 15 residues long. V was pared by 2 bases and J by 6 bases, with 9 bases of the junction left unmatched. Germline CDR1 is SEHNR and CDR2 is FQNEAQ (reference sequence). This record belongs to a study of T cells in Graves' hyperthyroidism and ophthalmopathy. Patients were excluded because of uncontrolled infection, other autoimmune disease, pregnancy or lactation.

The sample comprised peripheral blood or thyroid tissue (not recorded which). This receptor was taken from a woman between 18 and 29 years old with Graves' hyperthyroidism. The chain is built from TRBV7-9 and TRBJ1-1, with 7 bases lining up with TRBD1. For the CDR3, the DNA is TGTGCCAGCAGCTTAACGTACAGGGGCGGGCCTGAAGCTTTCTTT. It encodes CASSLTYRGGPEAFF.